Included here is one T cell receptor (beta chain) sequence, with context. This specimen belongs to a study of shared clonotypes between healthy human individuals. The V segment lost 8 bases and the J segment 5 bases; nucleotides outside the gene matches: 9. The CDR3 runs to 15 residues. The V gene's germline CDR1 is MNHEY and CDR2 SVGAGI. For every subset, genomic DNA was evenly distributed across several immunoSEQ plates. In the original workflow: Filtering was not the same, since immunoSEQ gave junction-only sequences without quality scores. Sequencing was performed with immunoSEQ multiplex PCR; in TCRdb, only in-frame clones are kept and a portion is missing. D and trimming come from the DNA, and the V and J calls and clone size come from that table. The sample lists hundreds of thousands of clones, about 96% occurring once. Positively selected for CCR7, the CD45RO-negative cells used as naive CD8 cells excluded terminally differentiated effector memory CD45RA+ cells.

The specimen was naive CD8+ T cells sorted from blood. The sequence derives from a woman aged 25 to 45 in good health. The rearrangement links TRBV6-5 to TRBJ2-3, with 11 bases fitting TRBD2. The CDR3 reads CASRLAGGKGDTQYF. DNA of the CDR3: TGTGCCAGCCGATTAGCGGGAGGGAAGGGAGATACGCAGTATTTT.